One sample yielded the 6 T cell receptor beta chains listed below, sequenced in a study of a mutant IDH1 vaccine in newly diagnosed glioma (dated by TCRdb to the early 2020s). Libraries were made using the immunoSEQ multiplex PCR assay. The clones in this table, taken by TCRdb from immuneACCESS, are in-frame only. Not every clone is retained; where verified, under half of the shortfall comes from an unresolved V gene, and the cause of the rest is unknown. The sample table records 50,000 to 75,000 clones; about 91% of these occur just once. Roughly 2.5% of the sample is held by the ten biggest clonotypes. The time point tag for this specimen amounts to: baseline, week 1 (first vaccination visit). Taken with the paper, the label for treatment or condition translates to: pre-vaccination baseline after standard-of-care therapy. The specimen comprised PBMCs, sampled from a glioma patient treated with radiotherapy, temozolomide or both. These TCRs come from a man aged 50 to 60 with glioma.

The chain employs TRBV5-1 and TRBJ1-1; 11 bases are a match to TRBD1. There are 16 residues in the CDR3. CDR1 is SGHRS, CDR2 YFSETQ, per germline. V dropped 4 bases and J dropped 3; count of bases not matched to a gene: 8. The CDR3 DNA follows: TGCGCCAGCAGCCTCCGGGACAGGGGGTTGGACACTGAAGCTTTCTTT. It yields the protein CASSLRDRGLDTEAFF.

This sequence joins TRBV19 and TRBJ1-5, with TRBD1 matching over 10 bases. The CDR3 extends over 16 amino acids. The V segment lost 4 bases and the J segment 6 bases; nucleotides outside the gene matches: 9. Germline V gene data show CDR1 as LNHDA and CDR2 as SQIVND (reference sequence). The CDR3 sequence: CASSTEGQGISQPQHF. The CDR3 bases are TGTGCCAGTAGTACCGAGGGACAGGGGATAAGTCAGCCCCAGCATTTT.

This clone was detected a few times. The genes are TRBV5-4 and TRBJ1-3, with 9 bases aligning to TRBD1. Germline V gene lookup returns CDR1 SGHNT and CDR2 YYREEE (reference sequence). The CDR3 contains 14 residues. After removal of 3 bases from V and 7 bases from J, the junction contained 5 bases not matched to a gene. For the CDR3, the DNA is TGTGCCAGCAGCTCGTGGACAGGGGATAACACCATATATTTT. Its translation: CASSSWTGDNTIYF.

This chain connects TRBV12-5 to TRBJ1-4; tentative D call: TRBD1 (6 bases). V was trimmed by 9 bases and J by 0 bases, leaving 23 bases between them. CDR3 length: 18 residues. Germline values: CDR1 LGHNT, CDR2 FRNRAP. In nucleotides, the CDR3 is TGTGCTAGATCCGCCCTCCGGGGCAGGGGTACAACTAATGAAAAACTGTTTTTT. Translation: CARSALRGRGTTNEKLFF.

This chain uses TRBV29-1 with TRBJ1-1; the match to TRBD1 covers 9 bases. The CDR3 runs to 14 residues. Germline CDR1 is SQVTM and CDR2 is ANQGSEA. The ends lost 6 bases at V and 2 bases at J; junction bases unmatched: 7. The CDR3: CSVGQGSLNTEAFF. Written as DNA, the CDR3 is TGCAGCGTGGGACAGGGTTCTTTAAACACTGAAGCTTTCTTT.

This chain connects TRBV18 to TRBJ1-6; D uncertain. The CDR3 sequence is 18 residues long. V dropped 1 base and J dropped 7 bases, with 20 bases sitting between them. Germline V lookup: CDR1 KGHSH, CDR2 LQKENI. The CDR3 coding sequence is TGTGCCAGCTCACCACGGGGAGGCTCTGACGGTGGGAATTCACCCCTCCACTTT. This codes for CASSPRGGSDGGNSPLHF.